This T cell receptor (beta chain) was recovered during a study of T cell repertoires in cytomegalovirus infection. Study as a whole: Evidence of both CMV infection and a matching HLA type came from public TCR beta signatures.

The study, taken as a whole, reports: The response measured ex vivo was dominated by TCR beta clonotypes (HLA-C-restricted and CMV-specific). Summed public TCR beta family frequency identified CMV carriers bearing the relevant HLA.

The CDR3 has 16 amino acids. V lost 4 bases, J lost 7 bases, and 7 bases stayed unmatched. Germline CDR1 and CDR2: SNHLY and FYNNEI. This clonotype has just a few counts. Its target is not known. TCRdb redid the calling of the reads with MiXCR, one entry per CDR3 protein. Among a few hundred thousand distinct CDR3 sequences listed, roughly 13% were seen once. This sequence joins TRBV2 and TRBJ2-1; 13 bases fit TRBD2. The TCR was taken from a human donor in good health (CMV status not recorded). Some clones in this sample may be carry-over from other donors' samples. Sequencing input: PBMCs. The CDR3 is CASSGTSGGMVNEQFF. The CDR3 DNA reads as TGTGCCAGCAGTGGGACTAGCGGGGGCATGGTTAATGAGCAGTTCTTC. Variable domain in full (rest from reference TRBV2 and TRBJ2-1): EPEVTQTPSHQVTQMGQEVILRCVPISNHLYFYWYRQILGQKVEFLVSFYNNEISEKSEIFDDQFSVERPDGSNFTLKIRSTKLEDSAMYFCASSGTSGGMVNEQFFGPGTRLTVL.